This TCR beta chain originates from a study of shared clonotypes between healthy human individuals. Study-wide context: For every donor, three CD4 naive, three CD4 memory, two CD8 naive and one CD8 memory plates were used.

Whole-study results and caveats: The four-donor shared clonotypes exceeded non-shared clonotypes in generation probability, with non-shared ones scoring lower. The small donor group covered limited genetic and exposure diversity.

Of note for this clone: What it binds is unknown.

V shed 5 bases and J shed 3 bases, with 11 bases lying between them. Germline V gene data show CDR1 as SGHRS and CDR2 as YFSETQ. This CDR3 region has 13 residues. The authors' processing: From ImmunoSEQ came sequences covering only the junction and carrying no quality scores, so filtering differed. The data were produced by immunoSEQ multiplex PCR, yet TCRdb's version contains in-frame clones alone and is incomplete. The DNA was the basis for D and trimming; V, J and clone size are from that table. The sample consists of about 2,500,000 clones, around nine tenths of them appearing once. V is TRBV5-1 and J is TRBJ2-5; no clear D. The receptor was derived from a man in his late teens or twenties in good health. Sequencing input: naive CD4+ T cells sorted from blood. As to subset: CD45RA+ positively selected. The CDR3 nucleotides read TGCGCCAGCAGACGTACCGTAGAAGAGACCCAGTACTTC. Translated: CASRRTVEETQYF.